The clone carrying this T cell receptor beta chain occurred many times. Its antigen is currently unknown. Germline CDR1 is SQVTM and CDR2 is ANQGSEA. This CDR3 has 12 amino acids. The ends were cut back, 3 bases at V and 4 bases at J, with 9 bases in the middle. Individual cDNA molecules received unique molecular identifiers. One entry per CDR3 protein results from TCRdb running MiXCR on the 5' RACE reads. Of under 100,000 distinct CDR3 sequences listed, about 13% were seen once; the top ten hold around 1.5%. The data stem from a study of early T cells in non-severe SARS-CoV-2 infection. About the study: Sequencing was performed on bulk RNA from unsorted whole blood, leaving chains unpaired.

General study points: Database matching using VDJdb favored anti-spike CD8 responses, with private and CD4 specificities left missing.

This TCR was sampled from an adult who was a healthcare worker with PCR-confirmed SARS-CoV-2 infection or an uninfected control (not recorded which). Sequenced: whole blood. This rearrangement joins TRBV29-1 to TRBJ1-2; TRBD1 might be the D (5 bases). CDR3 in amino acids: CSVDDRFYGYTF. The CDR3 coding sequence is TGCAGCGTTGATGACAGATTCTATGGCTACACCTTC.